The rows below give T cell receptor beta chains drawn from one sample of a study of Ad26.COV2.S vaccination and SARS-CoV-2 variants. Repertoires were generated with immunoSEQ multiplex PCR, while TCRdb's copy carries only in-frame clones and drops some. This sample yields about 420,000 clones, of which 85% to 90% are seen a single time; approximately 4% belongs to the top ten. Sequences were derived from peripheral blood, sampled in a trial of Ad26.COV2.S vaccine versus placebo. The source of these receptors is a person aged 18-60 years who received the Ad26.COV2.S COVID-19 vaccine or a placebo. Each CDR3 is given with its conserved first and last residue. Fields, in order: D gene, J gene, V gene, clone size, CDR3 protein, CDR3 DNA. D genes are given only for firm matches. A row's size may be missing; if present it is once, few, many or a size class.

D gene: -; J gene: TRBJ2-2; V gene: TRBV6-2/TRBV6-3; clone size: -; CDR3 protein: CASSLALPNTGELFF; CDR3 DNA: TGTGCCAGCAGTTTGGCGCTCCCGAATACCGGGGAGCTGTTTTTT
D gene: -; J gene: TRBJ1-1; V gene: TRBV7-3; clone size: -; CDR3 protein: CASSLEGMNTEAFF; CDR3 DNA: TGTGCCAGCAGCTTAGAGGGGATGAACACTGAAGCTTTCTTT
D gene: -; J gene: TRBJ2-1; V gene: TRBV7-8; clone size: -; CDR3 protein: CASSRGLNNEQFF; CDR3 DNA: TGTGCCAGCAGCCGCGGACTGAACAATGAGCAGTTCTTC
D gene: -; J gene: TRBJ1-2; V gene: TRBV7-9; clone size: -; CDR3 protein: CASSLAGETNYGYTF; CDR3 DNA: TGTGCCAGCAGCTTAGCCGGTGAAACTAACTATGGCTACACCTTC
D gene: TRBD1; J gene: TRBJ2-7; V gene: TRBV7-6; clone size: -; CDR3 protein: CASSAGTGSYEQYF; CDR3 DNA: TGTGCCAGCAGCGCCGGGACAGGTAGCTACGAGCAGTACTTC
D gene: TRBD1; J gene: TRBJ2-1; V gene: TRBV7-2; clone size: once; CDR3 protein: CASSLVGTAYNEQFF; CDR3 DNA: TGTGCCAGCAGCTTAGTAGGGACAGCCTACAATGAGCAGTTCTTC
D gene: TRBD1; J gene: TRBJ1-5; V gene: TRBV5-5; clone size: -; CDR3 protein: CASSLYVGQGRIIQPQHF; CDR3 DNA: TGTGCCAGCAGCTTGTACGTGGGACAGGGGAGAATAATTCAGCCCCAGCATTTT
D gene: TRBD1; J gene: TRBJ1-4; V gene: TRBV7-2; clone size: few; CDR3 protein: CASRSGQNNEKLFF; CDR3 DNA: TGTGCCAGCAGGTCGGGACAGAATAATGAAAAACTGTTTTTT
D gene: -; J gene: TRBJ1-4; V gene: TRBV6-5; clone size: -; CDR3 protein: CASSQTTNEKLFF; CDR3 DNA: TGTGCCAGCAGCCAGACTACTAATGAAAAACTGTTTTTT
D gene: -; J gene: TRBJ2-7; V gene: TRBV15; clone size: -; CDR3 protein: CATSRDPAYEQYF; CDR3 DNA: TGTGCCACCAGCAGAGATCCCGCCTACGAGCAGTACTTC
D gene: -; J gene: TRBJ2-7; V gene: TRBV6-5; clone size: -; CDR3 protein: CASESRVDGTYEQYF; CDR3 DNA: TGTGCCAGCGAGTCAAGGGTTGACGGAACCTACGAGCAGTACTTC
D gene: TRBD2; J gene: TRBJ2-3; V gene: TRBV7-2; clone size: -; CDR3 protein: CASRGDRGGLADTQYF; CDR3 DNA: TGTGCCAGCAGAGGGGACCGGGGGGGCCTCGCAGATACGCAGTATTTT
D gene: -; J gene: TRBJ1-5; V gene: TRBV4-1; clone size: few; CDR3 protein: CASSQDFGSNQPQHF; CDR3 DNA: TGCGCCAGCAGCCAGGATTTCGGTAGCAATCAGCCCCAGCATTTT
D gene: -; J gene: TRBJ1-4; V gene: TRBV18; clone size: -; CDR3 protein: CASSPGLGEKLFF; CDR3 DNA: TGTGCCAGCTCACCGGGACTGGGGGAAAAACTGTTTTTT
D gene: TRBD1; J gene: TRBJ2-2; V gene: TRBV7-3; clone size: few; CDR3 protein: CASSPRTGANTGELFF; CDR3 DNA: TGTGCCAGCAGCCCCCGGACAGGGGCAAACACCGGGGAGCTGTTTTTT
D gene: -; J gene: TRBJ1-1; V gene: TRBV28; clone size: -; CDR3 protein: CASSFVGFEAFF; CDR3 DNA: TGTGCCAGCAGTTTTGTCGGTTTTGAAGCTTTCTTT
D gene: -; J gene: TRBJ2-3; V gene: TRBV6-5; clone size: -; CDR3 protein: CASSYSITGYTDTQYF; CDR3 DNA: TGTGCCAGCAGTTACTCGATAACGGGGTACACAGATACGCAGTATTTT
D gene: -; J gene: TRBJ2-7; V gene: TRBV15; clone size: once; CDR3 protein: CATSSEQGGEQYF; CDR3 DNA: TGTGCCACCAGCAGCGAACAGGGCGGGGAGCAGTACTTC
D gene: -; J gene: TRBJ1-6; V gene: TRBV6-5; clone size: -; CDR3 protein: CASRETGSPLHF; CDR3 DNA: TGTGCCAGCAGGGAGACAGGTTCACCCCTCCACTTT
D gene: -; J gene: TRBJ1-1; V gene: TRBV28; clone size: -; CDR3 protein: CASTSFEVTEAFF; CDR3 DNA: TGTGCCAGCACCTCCTTCGAGGTCACTGAAGCTTTCTTT
D gene: -; J gene: TRBJ2-1; V gene: TRBV2; clone size: -; CDR3 protein: CASNGANGIDEQFF; CDR3 DNA: TGTGCCAGCAACGGGGCTAACGGGATCGATGAGCAGTTCTTC
D gene: -; J gene: TRBJ2-3; V gene: TRBV4-3; clone size: -; CDR3 protein: CASSQERGSQDTQYF; CDR3 DNA: TGCGCCAGCAGCCAAGAACGGGGGTCCCAGGATACGCAGTATTTT
D gene: -; J gene: TRBJ1-1; V gene: TRBV6-2/TRBV6-3; clone size: -; CDR3 protein: CASSYSRSGPLYEAFF; CDR3 DNA: TGTGCCAGCAGTTACTCGAGATCCGGGCCCCTTTATGAAGCTTTCTTT
D gene: TRBD1; J gene: TRBJ2-3; V gene: TRBV11-2; clone size: -; CDR3 protein: CASSPAGQGTDTQYF; CDR3 DNA: TGTGCCAGCAGCCCAGCAGGACAGGGCACAGATACGCAGTATTTT
D gene: -; J gene: TRBJ1-1; V gene: TRBV9; clone size: -; CDR3 protein: CASSVGGDTEAFF; CDR3 DNA: TGTGCCAGCAGCGTAGGCGGGGACACTGAAGCTTTCTTT
D gene: -; J gene: TRBJ2-3; V gene: TRBV27; clone size: -; CDR3 protein: CASSPWVGTDTQYF; CDR3 DNA: TGTGCCAGCAGTCCATGGGTAGGCACAGATACGCAGTATTTT
D gene: -; J gene: TRBJ2-3; V gene: TRBV27; clone size: -; CDR3 protein: CASTSWGRATDTQYF; CDR3 DNA: TGTGCCAGCACCAGTTGGGGCAGGGCGACAGATACGCAGTATTTT
D gene: -; J gene: TRBJ1-5; V gene: TRBV4-1; clone size: -; CDR3 protein: CASSQVGLLQPQHF; CDR3 DNA: TGCGCCAGCAGCCAAGTAGGTCTTCTTCAGCCCCAGCATTTT
D gene: -; J gene: TRBJ1-2; V gene: TRBV27; clone size: -; CDR3 protein: CASSSPLQGNYGYTF; CDR3 DNA: TGTGCCAGCAGTTCACCACTACAGGGAAACTATGGCTACACCTTC
D gene: TRBD1; J gene: TRBJ1-6; V gene: TRBV6-6; clone size: -; CDR3 protein: CASSLGQPVPNSPLHF; CDR3 DNA: TGTGCCAGCAGTTTGGGACAGCCTGTACCGAATTCACCCCTCCACTTT
D gene: -; J gene: TRBJ2-2; V gene: TRBV6-6; clone size: -; CDR3 protein: CATAFSAGELFF; CDR3 DNA: TGTGCCACAGCGTTTTCGGCCGGGGAGCTGTTTTTT
D gene: TRBD1; J gene: TRBJ2-1; V gene: TRBV5-1; clone size: once; CDR3 protein: CASSFVQGAGEQFF; CDR3 DNA: TGCGCCAGCAGCTTCGTCCAGGGGGCCGGTGAGCAGTTCTTC
D gene: -; J gene: TRBJ1-6; V gene: TRBV6-1; clone size: -; CDR3 protein: CASSETRLGSSPLHF; CDR3 DNA: TGTGCCAGCAGTGAGACCAGGCTCGGTTCGTCACCCCTCCACTTT
D gene: TRBD1; J gene: TRBJ2-6; V gene: TRBV10-3; clone size: -; CDR3 protein: CAISRLGDSLSGANVLTF; CDR3 DNA: TGTGCCATCAGCCGCCTGGGGGACAGTCTCTCTGGGGCCAACGTCCTGACTTTC
D gene: TRBD2; J gene: TRBJ2-3; V gene: TRBV18; clone size: -; CDR3 protein: CASSIGGGPPDTQYF; CDR3 DNA: TGTGCCAGCTCAATTGGCGGGGGGCCCCCAGATACGCAGTATTTT
D gene: TRBD1; J gene: TRBJ2-1; V gene: TRBV6-5; clone size: -; CDR3 protein: CASSYVQGGRNEQFF; CDR3 DNA: TGTGCCAGCAGTTACGTACAGGGGGGCCGCAATGAGCAGTTCTTC
D gene: TRBD1; J gene: TRBJ1-6; V gene: TRBV6-6; clone size: -; CDR3 protein: CASSYSSQGAGSPLHF; CDR3 DNA: TGTGCCAGCAGTTACTCGAGTCAGGGGGCCGGTTCACCCCTCCACTTT
D gene: TRBD2; J gene: TRBJ2-7; V gene: TRBV5-5; clone size: -; CDR3 protein: CASSLASSGGPSYEQYF; CDR3 DNA: TGTGCCAGCAGCTTGGCGTCTAGCGGGGGCCCATCCTACGAGCAGTACTTC
D gene: TRBD1; J gene: TRBJ1-1; V gene: TRBV5-1; clone size: -; CDR3 protein: CASSLIYRGRMNTEAFF; CDR3 DNA: TGCGCCAGCAGCTTGATTTACAGGGGGCGGATGAACACTGAAGCTTTCTTT
D gene: -; J gene: TRBJ1-6; V gene: TRBV27; clone size: -; CDR3 protein: CASRKRTYDDSPLHF; CDR3 DNA: TGTGCCAGCAGAAAACGGACTTACGACGATTCACCCCTCCACTTT
D gene: TRBD1; J gene: TRBJ1-4; V gene: TRBV4-3; clone size: -; CDR3 protein: CASSQDPGQYEKLFF; CDR3 DNA: TGCGCCAGCAGCCAAGATCCGGGACAGTATGAAAAACTGTTTTTT
D gene: -; J gene: TRBJ1-4; V gene: TRBV12-3/TRBV12-4; clone size: -; CDR3 protein: CASSFWESEKLFF; CDR3 DNA: TGTGCCAGCAGTTTCTGGGAGAGTGAAAAACTGTTTTTT
D gene: TRBD1; J gene: TRBJ1-2; V gene: TRBV14; clone size: -; CDR3 protein: CASSLGQGLGYTF; CDR3 DNA: TGTGCCAGCAGCCTCGGACAGGGTTTAGGCTACACCTTC
D gene: -; J gene: TRBJ2-3; V gene: TRBV10-1; clone size: -; CDR3 protein: CASNERPADTQYF; CDR3 DNA: TGCGCCAGCAACGAACGACCAGCAGATACGCAGTATTTT
D gene: -; J gene: TRBJ1-4; V gene: TRBV27; clone size: -; CDR3 protein: CASSRRQGAEKLFF; CDR3 DNA: TGTGCCAGCAGCAGGCGGCAGGGTGCTGAAAAACTGTTTTTT
D gene: -; J gene: TRBJ2-3; V gene: TRBV5-1; clone size: -; CDR3 protein: CASSPHISEDTQYF; CDR3 DNA: TGCGCCAGCAGCCCCCATATATCGGAAGATACGCAGTATTTT
D gene: -; J gene: TRBJ2-3; V gene: TRBV7-9; clone size: -; CDR3 protein: CASSLGLDTQYF; CDR3 DNA: TGTGCCAGCAGCTTAGGGTTGGATACGCAGTATTTT
D gene: -; J gene: TRBJ1-1; V gene: TRBV10-3; clone size: -; CDR3 protein: CAIRSGAAGTEAFF; CDR3 DNA: TGTGCCATCAGGTCCGGAGCCGCGGGGACTGAAGCTTTCTTT
D gene: TRBD1; J gene: TRBJ2-3; V gene: TRBV30; clone size: -; CDR3 protein: CAWTEGQGALDTQYF; CDR3 DNA: TGTGCCTGGACTGAGGGACAGGGGGCTTTAGATACGCAGTATTTT
D gene: -; J gene: TRBJ2-2; V gene: TRBV5-4; clone size: -; CDR3 protein: CASSLAGERELFF; CDR3 DNA: TGTGCCAGCAGCTTGGCCGGGGAGAGGGAGCTGTTTTTT
D gene: -; J gene: TRBJ1-2; V gene: TRBV10-3; clone size: -; CDR3 protein: CATMWGGGYTF; CDR3 DNA: TGTGCCACTATGTGGGGGGGCGGCTACACCTTC
D gene: -; J gene: TRBJ1-5; V gene: TRBV4-2; clone size: -; CDR3 protein: CASSQDWIGAQPQHF; CDR3 DNA: TGTGCCAGCAGCCAAGATTGGATCGGGGCTCAGCCCCAGCATTTT
D gene: TRBD1; J gene: TRBJ2-3; V gene: TRBV27; clone size: -; CDR3 protein: CASATPGQGRASTDTQYF; CDR3 DNA: TGTGCCAGCGCTACGCCGGGACAGGGGAGAGCTAGCACAGATACGCAGTATTTT
D gene: TRBD1; J gene: TRBJ1-2; V gene: TRBV2; clone size: -; CDR3 protein: CASSKDRGQGYGYTF; CDR3 DNA: TGTGCCAGCAGTAAGGACAGGGGGCAAGGCTATGGCTACACCTTC
D gene: -; J gene: TRBJ1-1; V gene: TRBV19; clone size: once; CDR3 protein: CASSIWQGVYTEAFF; CDR3 DNA: TGTGCCAGTAGTATCTGGCAGGGAGTTTACACTGAAGCTTTCTTT
D gene: TRBD1; J gene: TRBJ2-7; V gene: TRBV5-1; clone size: -; CDR3 protein: CASSTGQGASSYEQYF; CDR3 DNA: TGCGCCAGCAGCACGGGACAGGGGGCGAGCTCCTACGAGCAGTACTTC
D gene: -; J gene: TRBJ1-2; V gene: TRBV3-1/TRBV3-2; clone size: -; CDR3 protein: CASSQGALPIGYTF; CDR3 DNA: TGTGCCAGCAGCCAGGGAGCCCTCCCTATCGGCTACACCTTC